This TCR beta chain was identified during a study of cytomegalovirus exposure and HLA in healthy donors. 13 Jbeta primers and 60 Vbeta primers were used for the PCR. Data came from immunoSEQ multiplex PCR; TCRdb stores just in-frame clones and leaves some out. This repertoire comprises about 170,000 clones; its ten largest clones make up about 0.8%. Healthy bone marrow donors made up the cohort. In nominal health when sampled, donors likely had unrecorded immune exposures nonetheless. Germline V gene data show CDR1 as SGHDN and CDR2 as FVKESK. This CDR3 has 15 amino acids. V shed 5 bases, J shed 0 bases, and the junction held 2 bases outside the gene matches. Findings of the study overall: In a later analysis, CMV-associated beta chains were mostly HLA-associated, it appeared. Among TCR beta chains, those listed as cytomegalovirus-associated numbered about 150.

Points on this clone: As yet, its antigen is unknown.

The genes are TRBV14 and TRBJ2-4, with TRBD1 matching 9 bases. The sequence was collected from a young woman in good health and CMV-seropositive. Sequenced input: PBMCs. CDR3 coding DNA: TGTGCCAGCAGCTCGGGACAGGGAGCCAAAAACATTCAGTACTTC. Its protein product is CASSSGQGAKNIQYF.